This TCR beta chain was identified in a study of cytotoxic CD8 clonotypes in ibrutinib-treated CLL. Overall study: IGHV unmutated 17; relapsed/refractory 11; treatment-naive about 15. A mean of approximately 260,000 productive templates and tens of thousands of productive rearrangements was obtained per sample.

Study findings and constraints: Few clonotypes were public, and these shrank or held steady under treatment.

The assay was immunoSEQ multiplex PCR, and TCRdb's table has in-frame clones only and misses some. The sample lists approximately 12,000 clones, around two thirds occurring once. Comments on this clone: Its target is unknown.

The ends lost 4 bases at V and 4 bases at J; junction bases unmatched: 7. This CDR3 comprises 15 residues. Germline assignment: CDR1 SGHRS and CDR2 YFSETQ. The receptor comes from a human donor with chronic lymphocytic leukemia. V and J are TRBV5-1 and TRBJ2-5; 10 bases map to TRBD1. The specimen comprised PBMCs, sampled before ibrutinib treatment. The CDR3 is CASSPSGTGVETQYF. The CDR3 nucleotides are TGCGCCAGCAGCCCTTCGGGGACAGGGGTAGAGACCCAGTACTTC.